This T cell receptor beta chain is from a study of T cell responses to AZD1222 COVID-19 vaccine. TCRdb's table, derived via immunoSEQ multiplex PCR, lists solely in-frame clones and lacks some. The repertoire consists of 90,000 to 150,000 clones, with 70% to 90% occurring once and the leading ten covering almost 9.5%. The source of this sequence is an adult in good health. This specimen was peripheral blood, taken on day 0 of AZD1222 vaccination.

CDR3 residues: CASSFWYTPRVNTGELFF. In DNA, the CDR3 is TGTGCCAGCAGCTTTTGGTACACCCCCCGAGTAAACACCGGGGAGCTGTTTTTT. V gene TRBV11-3 combines with J gene TRBJ2-2; D gene unclear. The CDR3 runs 18 residues. Germline V gene lookup returns CDR1 SGHNT and CDR2 YENEEA. The ends were cut back, 3 bases at V and 2 bases at J, with 19 bases in the middle.